Shown below are 32 T cell receptor beta chains from a single sample sequenced in a study of blood T cells in healthy people across ages. A second PCR of about 7 to 11 cycles used a sample-barcoded 5' primer and a J-beta primer mix. TCRdb reprocessed the 5' RACE reads with MiXCR, giving one entry per CDR3 protein. The sample has about 1.6 million distinct CDR3 sequences, almost 35% seen once. The sample consisted of blood. These receptors all stem from a woman in her twenties or thirties in good health.

With respect to this clonotype: As the CDR3 is not closed by the conserved phenylalanine or tryptophan, this likely results from a read error. The V call is TRBV20-1, the J call TRBJ2-1; a weak D match, TRBD1 (6 bases). CDR3 size: 15 residues. Per germline, CDR1 DFQATT and CDR2 SNEGSKA (reference sequence). With 0 bases removed from V and 6 bases from J, the gap between germline ends came to 15 bases. CDR3 region: CSARDRGARGNEQFC. In DNA, the CDR3 is TGCAGTGCTAGAGATCGAGGGGCCAGGGGCAATGAGCAGTTCTGC.

As concerns this clonotype: The germline gene is not matched at one end of the junction; a read error may be the cause. The chain joins TRBV19 to TRBJ2-1, with D perhaps TRBD1 (6 bases). The germline V gene encodes CDR1 LNHDA and CDR2 SQIVND (reference sequence). This CDR3 has 14 residues. The CDR3 here is CAGSQGQTYKEQFF. The CDR3 DNA reads TGTGCCGGTAGTCAAGGACAGACTTACAAAGAGCAGTTCTTC.

This clonotype has only a few counts. This chain uses TRBV7-9 with TRBJ2-7; D is undetermined. CDR3 length: 14 residues. Germline V lookup: CDR1 SEHNR, CDR2 FQNEAQ (reference sequence). V lost 1 base and J lost 2, with 9 bases in between. The CDR3 protein is CASSLVVVAYEQYF. In DNA, the CDR3 is TGTGCCAGCAGCTTAGTCGTAGTGGCCTACGAGCAGTACTTC.

This clonotype has a handful of counts. J is TRBJ2-5 and V is TRBV7-6; TRBD2 aligns across 9 bases. The CDR3 covers 16 residues. Germline V gene data show CDR1 as SGHVS and CDR2 as FNYEAQ. Trimming took 0 bases from V and 1 from J; bases not matched to a gene: 3. The CDR3 region is CASSLALAGTQETQYF. In DNA form, the CDR3 reads TGTGCCAGCAGCTTAGCACTAGCGGGCACCCAAGAGACCCAGTACTTC.

This sequence joins TRBV6-1 and TRBJ2-7; no clear D. Trimming removed 1 base from V and 3 bases from J, with 10 bases in between. The CDR3 length is 14 residues. Germline CDR1 reads MNHNS; CDR2 reads SASEGT. Here the CDR3 reads CASSEGPGIYEQYF. Here the CDR3 DNA reads TGTGCCAGCAGTGAAGGGCCTGGCATCTACGAGCAGTACTTC.

The rearrangement joins TRBV10-3 to TRBJ1-1; D might be TRBD1 (5 bases). There are 14 residues in the CDR3. The V gene's germline CDR1 is ENHRY and CDR2 SYGVKD. Between the trimmed V and J ends, which lost 6 bases and 0 bases, there was a span of 11 bases. The CDR3 bases are TGTGCCATCAGGGAGGGGCTGATGAACACTGAAGCTTTCTTT. Its translation: CAIREGLMNTEAFF.

In its sample, this clonotype was seen a few times. This chain uses TRBV20-1 with TRBJ2-5; TRBD2 agrees at 10 bases. Looked up from germline, CDR1 is DFQATT and CDR2 is SNEGSKA (reference sequence). This CDR3 contains 14 residues. V gave up 5 bases and J gave up 5 bases; unmatched junction bases: 8. CDR3 sequence reads: CSAVAGGAPETQYF. CDR3 coding DNA: TGCAGTGCTGTAGCGGGGGGCGCCCCGGAGACCCAGTACTTC.

In this sample, this clonotype turned up once. DNA for the CDR3: TGCAGTGCTGGAGGGGACGCGACCTACGAGCAGTACTTC. This gives the protein CSAGGDATYEQYF. This chain links TRBV20-1 with TRBJ2-7, with a weak D call TRBD2 (6 bases). Trimming shortened V by 5 bases and J by 2 bases, and 13 bases separated the two germline ends. Germline lookup yields CDR1 DFQATT and CDR2 SNEGSKA (reference sequence). This CDR3 has 13 amino acids.

The table lists this clonotype with a few counts. The chain combines TRBV20-1 with TRBJ2-3; 7 nucleotides line up with TRBD1. Germline V lookup: CDR1 DFQATT, CDR2 SNEGSKA (reference sequence). This CDR3 has 15 amino acids. The V gene end was trimmed by 6 bases and the J gene end by 0 bases; junction bases not matched to a gene: 9. This CDR3 reads CSAYTGTASTDTQYF. The CDR3 DNA follows: TGCAGTGCGTATACCGGGACAGCAAGCACAGATACGCAGTATTTT.

V and J are TRBV30 and TRBJ2-4; D unclear. This CDR3 has 14 residues. The V end lost 0 bases, the J end lost 0 bases, and 6 bases lay between the germline ends. In germline, CDR1 is GTSNPN, CDR2 SVGIG (reference sequence). Here the CDR3 reads CAWSVAVAKNIQYF. CDR3 sequence (DNA): TGTGCCTGGAGTGTGGCGGTAGCCAAAAACATTCAGTACTTC.

Turning to this clonotype: The junction shows a germline mismatch at one end, possibly a read error. V is TRBV11-2 and J is TRBJ2-1, with TRBD2 matching over 10 bases. CDR3 length equals 15 residues. Per germline, CDR1 SGHAT and CDR2 FQNNGV. The CDR3, as DNA: TGTGCCAGCAACTTATCAGCGGGAGGGCCAAATGAGCAGTTCTTC. Its protein product is CASNLSAGGPNEQFF.

The rearrangement links TRBV4-3 to TRBJ1-2, with a weak D call TRBD1 (5 bases). CDR1 and CDR2 (germline): LGHNA, YSLEER. This CDR3 comprises 13 residues. V lost 3 bases, J lost 4 bases, and 9 bases lay in between. This CDR3 reads CASSHLQGYGYTF. The CDR3 region has the DNA TGCGCCAGCAGCCATCTCCAGGGCTATGGCTACACCTTC.

This clonotype has just one count. V and J are TRBV7-2 and TRBJ1-1; 8 nucleotides line up with TRBD1. This CDR3 has 13 residues. Germline CDR1 is SGHTA and CDR2 is FQGNSA. With V trimmed by 1 base and J by 10 bases, 5 bases remained unmatched. The CDR3 spells CASSLEQGARAFF. In nucleotides, the CDR3 is TGTGCCAGCAGCTTAGAGCAGGGGGCTCGAGCTTTCTTT.

This clonotype turned up a few times. The chain links TRBV27 to TRBJ2-6, with D uncertain. The V end was cut by 0 bases, the J end by 4 bases, with 7 bases between. Germline CDR1 and CDR2: MNHEY and SMNVEV (reference sequence). The CDR3 spans 15 residues. The CDR3 loop reads CASSLSRYGANVLTF. In nucleotides, the CDR3 is TGTGCCAGCAGTTTATCCAGATACGGGGCCAACGTCCTGACTTTC.

The V call is TRBV18, the J call TRBJ2-3, with a possible D match to TRBD1 (5 bases). Germline values: CDR1 KGHSH, CDR2 LQKENI. The germline V and J ends were trimmed by 3 bases and 2 bases, with 15 bases remaining between them. The CDR3 length is 16 residues. This CDR3 reads CASSPKDKAYTDTQYF. CDR3 in DNA: TGTGCCAGCTCACCTAAGGACAAAGCCTACACAGATACGCAGTATTTT.

This clonotype was detected a few times. The chain joins TRBV4-1 to TRBJ2-1, with D possibly TRBD2 on 5 matching bases. Between the trimmed V and J ends, which lost 0 bases and 0 bases, there was a span of 15 bases. CDR1 MGHRA and CDR2 YSYEKL come from the germline V gene. The CDR3 spans 18 residues. The CDR3 DNA reads TGCGCCAGCAGCCAAGATTACGGCGGGCTCAGCTCCTACAATGAGCAGTTCTTC. It is translated as CASSQDYGGLSSYNEQFF.

There are a few counts of this clonotype. The chain is built from TRBV7-2 and TRBJ2-3; 9 nucleotides match TRBD2. The trim removed 1 base at V and 7 bases at J, leaving 6 bases unmatched. The CDR3 length is 15 residues. The germline CDR1 and CDR2 sequences are SGHTA and FQGNSA. CDR3 bases: TGTGCCAGCAGCTTAGGCGGGGGGGCCGGAAATACGCAGTATTTT. It specifies CASSLGGGAGNTQYF.

V gene TRBV25-1 combines with J gene TRBJ1-2, with D possibly TRBD1 on 6 matching bases. Germline-derived CDR1 and CDR2 are MGHDK and SYGVNS. The CDR3 length is 14 residues. The germline V and J ends were trimmed by 3 bases and 4 bases, with 12 bases remaining between them. The CDR3 DNA reads as TGTGCCAGCAGTGAGAACAGGGAGCCCTATGGCTACACCTTC. Translation gives CASSENREPYGYTF.

This clonotype was seen a few times. The chain combines TRBV25-1 with TRBJ2-5; weak D call: TRBD2 (7 bases). V was pared by 3 bases and J by 1 base, with 15 bases between. The CDR3 runs to 16 residues. Germline assignment: CDR1 MGHDK and CDR2 SYGVNS. DNA of the CDR3: TGTGCCAGCAGTGACCTCAGAGGGGGGGTCCAAGAGACCCAGTACTTC. Translated, it gives CASSDLRGGVQETQYF.

The V and J genes are TRBV7-2 and TRBJ2-5; 13 bases are shared with TRBD2. The CDR3 is 18 residues long. CDR1 and CDR2 (germline): SGHTA, FQGNSA. J was trimmed by 5 bases and V by 3 bases; bases with no gene match: 12. The CDR3 DNA reads as TGTGCCAGCAGCTTTTCGGGATCTACTAGCGGGGGGGCGGAGACCCAGTACTTC. Its translation is CASSFSGSTSGGAETQYF.

The chain has TRBV10-3 and TRBJ2-2; a possible D gene is TRBD2 (6 bases). The CDR3 length is 15 residues. CDR1 is ENHRY and CDR2 is SYGVKD in the germline V gene. Trimming cost V 1 base and J 9 bases, with 15 bases left between them. This CDR3 reads CAISELRDEARELFF. For the CDR3, the DNA is TGTGCCATCAGTGAGTTGCGGGACGAGGCCAGGGAGCTGTTTTTT.

On this clonotype itself: This may stem from a read error, because a much larger clone lies one nucleotide away. The chain employs TRBV10-3 and TRBJ2-5, with D tentatively TRBD2 (7 bases). Per germline, CDR1 ENHRY and CDR2 SYGVKD. V was clipped by 3 bases and J by 7 bases, with 15 bases between them. The CDR3 sequence is 14 residues long. CDR3 loop: CAISEGGAPATQYF. DNA of the CDR3: TGTGCCATCAGTGAAGGGGGGGCGCCTGCGACCCAGTACTTC.

The chain recombines TRBV12-3 or TRBV12-4 with TRBJ2-3; no clear D. The CDR3 contains 13 residues. Deletions cut 5 bases from V and 2 bases from J, with 8 bases between. CDR3 sequence reads: CASSGKTTDTQYF. The CDR3 DNA follows: TGTGCCAGCAGTGGGAAGACCACAGATACGCAGTATTTT.

The chain recombines TRBV11-1 with TRBJ2-1; D might be TRBD2 (5 bases). V was trimmed by 2 bases and J by 5 bases, leaving 13 bases between them. Germline V CDR1 and CDR2: SGHAT, FQDESV (reference sequence). The CDR3 extends over 15 amino acids. The CDR3 sequence is CASSLISETDNEQFF. DNA for the CDR3: TGTGCCAGCAGCTTAATTAGCGAGACTGACAATGAGCAGTTCTTC.

This clonotype was seen a handful of times. The chain carries TRBV20-1 and TRBJ2-5; TRBD2 might be the D (6 bases). With 3 bases removed from V and 5 bases from J, the gap between germline ends came to 31 bases. This CDR3 contains 19 residues. CDR1 DFQATT and CDR2 SNEGSKA come from the germline V gene (reference sequence). CDR3 bases: TGCAGTGCTAGTTTCGCAGCTGAGAAACCTGCCCGGGGGTTGGAGACCCAGTACTTC. It translates to CSASFAAEKPARGLETQYF.

This clonotype has a count of ten or more. J is TRBJ2-1 and V is TRBV7-9, with 12 bases matching TRBD2. Germline CDR1 and CDR2: SEHNR and FQNEAQ (reference sequence). The CDR3 is 17 residues long. J gave up 7 bases and V 4 bases, and 11 bases lay outside the gene matches. Here the CDR3 reads CASSSGTSGSPRNEQFF. In DNA, the CDR3 is TGTGCCAGCAGCTCCGGGACTAGCGGGTCTCCCCGGAATGAGCAGTTCTTC.

This clonotype has a single count. One junction end disagrees with the germline gene, perhaps due to a read error. The CDR3 spells CASSEYQGLDYGYTF. The CDR3 DNA follows: TGTGCCAGCAGTGAATACCAGGGTTTGGACTATGGTTACACCTTC. V usage is TRBV2 and J usage is TRBJ1-2, with TRBD1 as a possible D gene (5 bases). Germline-derived CDR1 and CDR2 are SNHLY and FYNNEI. The CDR3 covers 15 residues.

This clonotype showed up many times. V usage is TRBV2 and J usage is TRBJ2-1, with a weak D call TRBD1 (6 bases). Germline V CDR1 and CDR2: SNHLY, FYNNEI. Deletions cut 2 bases from V and 6 bases from J, with 14 bases between. The length of the CDR3 is 15 residues. CDR3: CASSEMQGSLNEQFF. Written as DNA, the CDR3 is TGTGCCAGCAGTGAAATGCAGGGGTCTCTCAATGAGCAGTTCTTC.

This clonotype was observed at least ten times. V gene TRBV2 combines with J gene TRBJ1-1; unclear D gene. CDR3 length equals 13 residues. Germline-derived CDR1 and CDR2 are SNHLY and FYNNEI. Deletions cut 0 bases from V and 2 bases from J, with 4 bases between. In DNA form, the CDR3 reads TGTGCCAGCAGTGAAGCGGGAAACACTGAAGCTTTCTTT. Protein sequence: CASSEAGNTEAFF.

The CDR3 here is CAWSVQHSYNSPLHF. In DNA, the CDR3 is TGTGCCTGGAGTGTACAACACTCTTATAATTCACCCCTCCACTTT. The chain joins TRBV30 to TRBJ1-6; D remains unclear. The germline V gene has CDR1 GTSNPN and CDR2 SVGIG (reference sequence). The CDR3 length is 15 residues. Deletions cut 0 bases from V and 4 bases from J, with 10 bases between.

The chain recombines TRBV29-1 with TRBJ1-1, with D unclear. Germline CDR1 and CDR2: SQVTM and ANQGSEA. V dropped 5 bases and J dropped 0 bases, with 10 bases sitting between them. The CDR3 contains 13 residues. CDR3: CSVLAAVNTEAFF. The CDR3 DNA is TGCAGCGTTCTCGCTGCGGTGAACACTGAAGCTTTCTTT.

The CDR3 region has the DNA TGCGCCAGCAGGGTGGTTCAGAGCTCCTACGAGCAGTACTTC. It is translated as CASRVVQSSYEQYF. The rearrangement links TRBV5-1 to TRBJ2-7; D is ambiguous. The CDR3 covers 14 residues. In germline, CDR1 is SGHRS, CDR2 YFSETQ. V lost 5 bases to trimming and J lost 0 bases, with 12 bases between them.